The TCR beta chain described here comes from a study of blood T cell repertoires in COVID-19. Study-level background: PBMCs, B-cell-depleted T cells, or T cells were the source of the cDNA or gDNA that made up the material.

The CDR3 runs 15 residues. CDR1 SGHRS and CDR2 YFSETQ come from the germline V gene. The V gene lost 0 bases and the J gene lost 0 bases, with 9 bases spanning the gap. The age range of participants was about 18 to 89 years, with residence in about 25 US areas. The authors' processing: Amplified reference gene primers provided the basis for estimating nucleated cell counts. Clones were read by immunoSEQ multiplex PCR, and TCRdb kept only the in-frame ones, dropping some. The DNA gave D and trimming, while V, J and clone size come from that table. The sample consists of 200,000 to 250,000 clones, around 85% of them appearing once.

The sequenced sample consisted of PBMCs or T cells enriched from blood (not recorded which). This receptor was identified in a man aged 40-50 years who had recovered from COVID-19. The genes are TRBV5-1 and TRBJ1-1; D is undetermined. The CDR3 is CASSLGAQMNTEAFF. Here the CDR3 DNA reads TGCGCCAGCAGCTTGGGGGCTCAAATGAACACTGAAGCTTTCTTT. The variable domain in full, completed from reference TRBV5-1 and TRBJ1-1, reads KAGVTQTPRYLIKTRGQQVTLSCSPISGHRSVSWYQQTPGQGLQFLFEYFSETQRNKGNFPGRFSGRQFSNSRSEMNVSTLELGDSALYLCASSLGAQMNTEAFFGQGTRLTVV.